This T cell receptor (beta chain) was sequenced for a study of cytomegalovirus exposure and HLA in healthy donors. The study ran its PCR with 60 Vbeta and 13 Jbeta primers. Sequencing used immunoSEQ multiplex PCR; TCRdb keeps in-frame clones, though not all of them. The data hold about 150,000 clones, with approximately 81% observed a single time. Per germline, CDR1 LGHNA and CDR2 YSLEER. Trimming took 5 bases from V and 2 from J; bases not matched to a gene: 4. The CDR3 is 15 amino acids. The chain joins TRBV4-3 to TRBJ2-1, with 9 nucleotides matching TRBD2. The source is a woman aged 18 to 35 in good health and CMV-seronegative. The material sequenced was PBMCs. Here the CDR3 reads CASSVASGAYNEQFF. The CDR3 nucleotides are TGCGCCAGCAGCGTGGCTAGCGGGGCCTACAATGAGCAGTTCTTC.